This passage covers 26 T cell receptor beta chains from one sample sequenced in a study of T cells after posttransplantation cyclophosphamide. Libraries were prepared by immunoSEQ multiplex PCR; TCRdb keeps only in-frame clonotypes and omits some of them. The counts give about 30,000 clones, none of them seen only once; about 2.9% is held by the top ten. The source material was PBMCs. All receptors come from a woman in her fifties or sixties in good health, CMV-negative, and a related stem cell transplant donor.

This clone was counted ten times or more. The chain is built from TRBV12-3 or TRBV12-4 and TRBJ1-2, with 8 bases that match TRBD1. V dropped 5 bases and J dropped 4; count of bases not matched to a gene: 6. The CDR3 spans 14 residues. DNA for the CDR3: TGTGCCAGCAGTCAAGGGACAGGCGGCTATGGCTACACCTTC. Its protein product is CASSQGTGGYGYTF.

This clone was seen at least ten times. The chain links TRBV11-2 to TRBJ2-7, with 8 bases fitting TRBD2. The CDR3 consists of 17 residues. The germline gives CDR1 SGHAT, CDR2 FQNNGV. J lost 2 bases, V lost 0 bases, and 9 bases had no gene match. CDR3 sequence: CASSLESGAGGAYEQYF. CDR3 nucleotides: TGTGCCAGCAGCTTAGAGTCAGGGGCCGGGGGGGCCTACGAGCAGTACTTC.

At least ten counts were recorded for this clone. V is TRBV9 and J is TRBJ2-1; TRBD2 aligns across 11 bases. Germline values: CDR1 SGDLS, CDR2 YYNGEE. This CDR3 is built from 16 residues. With 0 bases clipped from V and 7 bases from J, the junction kept 6 bases outside the gene matches. The CDR3 reads CASSVDGSGRGNEQFF. CDR3 nucleotides: TGTGCCAGCAGCGTAGATGGTAGCGGGAGGGGGAATGAGCAGTTCTTC.

The J gene is TRBJ2-2, the V gene TRBV15; D gene ambiguous. With 3 bases removed from V and 2 bases from J, the gap between germline ends came to 7 bases. Germline CDR1 reads LNHNV; CDR2 reads YYDKDF (reference sequence). The CDR3 totals 14 residues. CDR3 loop: CATSSGFNTGELFF. The CDR3 DNA reads TGTGCCACCAGCAGCGGGTTTAACACCGGGGAGCTGTTTTTT. Supplemented by reference TRBV15 and TRBJ2-2, the full variable domain reads DAMVIQNPRYQVTQFGKPVTLSCSQTLNHNVMYWYQQKSSQAPKLLFHYYDKDFNNEADTPDNFQSRRPNTSFCFLDIRSPGLGDTAMYLCATSSGFNTGELFFGEGSRLTVL.

In this sample, this clone turned up many times. The chain couples TRBV7-2 to TRBJ2-2; 8 bases match TRBD2. The V gene end was trimmed by 0 bases and the J gene end by 4 bases; junction bases not matched to a gene: 4. CDR1 is SGHTA and CDR2 is FQGNSA in the germline V gene. The CDR3 runs 16 residues. Here the CDR3 reads CASSLAASGSTGELFF. CDR3 sequence (DNA): TGTGCCAGCAGCTTAGCGGCTAGCGGGTCCACCGGGGAGCTGTTTTTT. Using reference TRBV7-2 and TRBJ2-2 for the parts outside the CDR3, the full variable domain is GAGVSQSPSNKVTEKGKDVELRCDPISGHTALYWYRQSLGQGLEFLIYFQGNSAPDKSGLPSDRFSAERTGGSVSTLTIQRTQQEDSAVYLCASSLAASGSTGELFFGEGSRLTVL.

The chain is built from TRBV24-1 and TRBJ1-2, with 8 bases aligning to TRBD1. V lost 4 bases to trimming and J lost 4 bases; unmatched junction nucleotides: 4. This CDR3 contains 14 residues. Germline V gene data show CDR1 as KGHDR and CDR2 as SFDVKD. The CDR3 DNA reads as TGTGCCACCAGTGACCCTACAGGGGGCTATGGCTACACCTTC. It codes for CATSDPTGGYGYTF.

The sample holds many counts of this clone. This chain uses TRBV12-3 or TRBV12-4 with TRBJ2-3; TRBD2 matches 9 bases. The ends lost 2 bases at V and 3 bases at J; junction bases unmatched: 6. The CDR3 is 16 residues long. The CDR3 DNA is TGTGCCAGCAGTTTAAACCCAGCGGGAGGAACAGATACGCAGTATTTT. Translation: CASSLNPAGGTDTQYF.

This clone has ten or more counts. This chain links TRBV5-6 with TRBJ1-4; 8 bases align to TRBD1. The length of the CDR3 is 16 residues. The V and J ends lost 5 bases and 5 bases, in that order; junction bases with no gene match: 11. Germline loops: CDR1 SGHDT, CDR2 YYEEEE. Written as DNA, the CDR3 is TGTGCCAGCAGTTTATCGGACAGGGTGAGCAATGAAAAACTGTTTTTT. Amino acids: CASSLSDRVSNEKLFF.

The chain couples TRBV5-1 to TRBJ2-5, with 7 nucleotides matching TRBD2. The V gene's germline CDR1 is SGHRS and CDR2 YFSETQ. This CDR3 spans 14 amino acids. Unmatched junction bases numbered 7, after V lost 7 bases and J lost 1 base. CDR3: CASGSGGGQETQYF. DNA of the CDR3: TGCGCCAGCGGGTCTGGCGGGGGCCAAGAGACCCAGTACTTC.

This clone was observed many times. The chain carries TRBV7-2 and TRBJ2-7, with TRBD2 matching over 11 bases. Germline V CDR1 and CDR2: SGHTA, FQGNSA. V shed 5 bases, J shed 4 bases, and the junction held 7 bases outside the gene matches. This CDR3 comprises 15 residues. The CDR3 region is CASSGSGGAEYEQYF. CDR3 DNA sequence: TGTGCCAGCAGCGGTAGCGGGGGGGCCGAATACGAGCAGTACTTC.

This clone showed up many times. V is TRBV7-3 and J is TRBJ2-4, with a weak D call TRBD1 (5 bases). Trimming took 1 base from V and 2 from J, leaving 12 bases between them. This CDR3 is built from 16 residues. Germline CDR1 reads SGHTA; CDR2 reads FQGTGA. The CDR3 is CASSLSPSGPKNIQYF. The CDR3 nucleotides read TGTGCCAGCAGCTTAAGTCCGTCAGGGCCCAAAAACATTCAGTACTTC.

This clone was counted a few times. This chain uses TRBV9 with TRBJ2-2, with TRBD2 matching 11 bases. Trimming took 4 bases from V and 7 from J; bases not matched to a gene: 6. CDR3 length equals 15 residues. CDR1 and CDR2 from the germline V gene are SGDLS and YYNGEE. CDR3 DNA sequence: TGTGCCAGCAGCCCTCCCGGGACTAGCGGCGGGGAGCTGTTTTTT. This codes for CASSPPGTSGGELFF. Together with reference TRBV9 and TRBJ2-2, the CDR3 gives the full variable domain: DSGVTQTPKHLITATGQRVTLRCSPRSGDLSVYWYQQSLDQGLQFLIQYYNGEERAKGNILERFSAQQFPDLHSELNLSSLELGDSALYFCASSPPGTSGGELFFGEGSRLTVL.

This sequence joins TRBV18 and TRBJ2-7, with 11 bases fitting TRBD2. This CDR3 is built from 20 residues. Germline V lookup: CDR1 KGHSH, CDR2 LQKENI. V shed 1 base, J shed 0 bases, and the junction held 14 bases outside the gene matches. The DNA of the CDR3 is TGTGCCAGCTCACCACTAAGGGTATGGACTAGCGGGTCAAGCTCCTACGAGCAGTACTTC. It translates to CASSPLRVWTSGSSSYEQYF.

This clone was detected many times. The chain combines TRBV5-6 with TRBJ2-7, with 10 nucleotides matching TRBD1. V shed 4 bases, J shed 5 bases, and the junction held 12 bases outside the gene matches. Germline V gene sequence: CDR1 SGHDT, CDR2 YYEEEE. This CDR3 is built from 16 residues. CDR3 sequence (DNA): TGTGCCAGCAGCCCAAAAGCCCGGGACAGGGGCCACGAGCAGTACTTC. Translation: CASSPKARDRGHEQYF. Looking up the rest from reference TRBV5-6 and TRBJ2-7 gives the full variable domain: DAGVTQSPTHLIKTRGQQVTLRCSPKSGHDTVSWYQQALGQGPQFIFQYYEEEERQRGNFPDRFSGHQFPNYSSELNVNALLLGDSALYLCASSPKARDRGHEQYFGPGTRLTVT.

The V gene is TRBV28, the J gene TRBJ1-6; possible D gene TRBD1, 6 bases. CDR1 and CDR2 from the germline V gene are MDHEN and SYDVKM. V was shortened by 3 bases and J by 2 bases, with 8 bases between the two germline ends. This CDR3 contains 15 residues. The CDR3 region has the DNA TGTGCCAGCAGTTTCAGGGGAACCTATAATTCACCCCTCCACTTT. Protein sequence: CASSFRGTYNSPLHF. The full variable domain, with the rest looked up from reference TRBV28 and TRBJ1-6, is DVKVTQSSRYLVKRTGEKVFLECVQDMDHENMFWYRQDPGLGLRLIYFSYDVKMKEKGDIPEGYSVSREKKERFSLILESASTNQTSMYLCASSFRGTYNSPLHFGNGTRLTVT.

In its sample, this clone was seen many times. The V gene is TRBV5-1, the J gene TRBJ1-1; tentatively, D is TRBD1 (5 bases). Germline lookup yields CDR1 SGHRS and CDR2 YFSETQ. There are 14 residues in the CDR3. V shed 0 bases and J shed 1 base, with 7 bases lying between them. CDR3 in amino acids: CASSLAGGNTEAFF. CDR3 in DNA: TGCGCCAGCAGCTTGGCCGGGGGGAACACTGAAGCTTTCTTT.

This clone came up many times. J is TRBJ1-1 and V is TRBV12-3 or TRBV12-4, with D perhaps TRBD1 (6 bases). The CDR3 is made up of 14 amino acids. Trimming removed 7 bases from V and 1 base from J, with 13 bases in between. CDR3 protein: CASTLRGKNTEAFF. The CDR3 nucleotides are TGTGCCAGCACCCTGAGGGGGAAGAACACTGAAGCTTTCTTT.

This clone was observed at least ten times. This CDR3 is CASSVTYGAFF. As DNA, the CDR3 is TGTGCCAGCAGTGTTACTTACGGGGCTTTCTTT. The chain links TRBV2 to TRBJ1-1; D ambiguous. This CDR3 region has 11 residues. Trimming left V 4 bases short and J 11 bases short, with 11 bases between. Germline V gene lookup returns CDR1 SNHLY and CDR2 FYNNEI.

This clone has ten or more counts. The chain is built from TRBV2 and TRBJ1-4, with D possibly TRBD1 on 6 matching bases. The CDR3 is made up of 17 amino acids. Between the trimmed V and J ends, which lost 0 bases and 7 bases, there was a span of 18 bases. The germline CDR1 and CDR2 sequences are SNHLY and FYNNEI. CDR3 bases: TGTGCCAGCAGTGAAGCGGGGTTGGGGGCGAGTGGTGAAAAACTGTTTTTT. It yields the protein CASSEAGLGASGEKLFF.

The chain uses TRBV18 and TRBJ1-5, with a possible D match to TRBD1 (6 bases). The CDR3 loop spans 16 amino acids. Germline V lookup: CDR1 KGHSH, CDR2 LQKENI. V lost 2 bases, J lost 2 bases, and 13 bases lay in between. The CDR3 sequence is CASSPTGQSGNQPQHF. Written as DNA, the CDR3 is TGTGCCAGCTCACCAACGGGACAAAGTGGCAATCAGCCCCAGCATTTT. The full variable domain, its missing parts supplied by reference TRBV18 and TRBJ1-5, is NAGVMQNPRHLVRRRGQEARLRCSPMKGHSHVYWYRQLPEEGLKFMVYLQKENIIDESGMPKERFSAEFPKEGPSILRIQQVVRGDSAAYFCASSPTGQSGNQPQHFGDGTRLSIL.

This clone was seen many times. J is TRBJ2-3 and V is TRBV4-3, with 13 bases aligning to TRBD2. The CDR3 totals 17 residues. The germline V gene has CDR1 LGHNA and CDR2 YSLEER. With V trimmed by 4 bases and J by 4 bases, 8 bases remained unmatched. CDR3 region: CASSLRTSGGRADTQYF. DNA for the CDR3: TGCGCCAGCAGCCTTAGGACTAGCGGGGGTCGCGCAGATACGCAGTATTTT.

Ten or more counts support this clone. The V gene is TRBV29-1, the J gene TRBJ1-1; 7 bases match TRBD1. The CDR3 contains 12 residues. Germline assignment: CDR1 SQVTM and CDR2 ANQGSEA. With 5 bases clipped from V and 1 base from J, the junction kept 1 base outside the gene matches. The CDR3 spells CSVNRGNTEAFF. The DNA of the CDR3 is TGCAGCGTTAACAGGGGGAACACTGAAGCTTTCTTT.

In its sample, this clone was seen a few times. The chain has TRBV12-3 or TRBV12-4 and TRBJ2-5, with 10 bases aligning to TRBD2. With V trimmed by 2 bases and J by 5 bases, 5 bases remained unmatched. The CDR3 is 15 amino acids. The CDR3 is CASSLRSGGGETQYF. The CDR3 nucleotides read TGTGCCAGCAGTTTAAGGAGCGGGGGGGGCGAGACCCAGTACTTC.

This clone was counted ten times or more. The chain couples TRBV10-3 to TRBJ1-5; weak D call: TRBD1 (6 bases). From germline, CDR1 is ENHRY and CDR2 SYGVKD. This CDR3 has 17 residues. Trimming pared 3 bases from V and 0 bases from J, leaving 15 bases between. The CDR3 bases are TGTGCCATCAGTGAAGGCCCTGGGACAAATAGCAATCAGCCCCAGCATTTT. Residues: CAISEGPGTNSNQPQHF.

This clone has at least ten counts. The chain joins TRBV27 to TRBJ2-7; 7 positions agree with TRBD1. CDR3 length equals 13 residues. V lost 6 bases to trimming and J lost 4 bases; unmatched junction nucleotides: 6. Germline CDR1 MNHEY, CDR2 SMNVEV (reference sequence). CDR3 sequence: CASSLGQVYEQYF. CDR3 nucleotide sequence: TGTGCCAGCAGCCTAGGACAGGTTTACGAGCAGTACTTC.

This clone was detected many times. The chain is built from TRBV9 and TRBJ2-1; TRBD2 aligns across 13 bases. Germline V gene data show CDR1 as SGDLS and CDR2 as YYNGEE. The CDR3 length is 17 residues. Germline trimming cut 4 bases from V and 4 bases from J; bases unmatched to any gene: 8. CDR3 loop: CASSTSGTSGAYNEQFF. The CDR3 coding sequence is TGTGCCAGCAGCACCTCCGGGACTAGCGGGGCGTACAATGAGCAGTTCTTC.